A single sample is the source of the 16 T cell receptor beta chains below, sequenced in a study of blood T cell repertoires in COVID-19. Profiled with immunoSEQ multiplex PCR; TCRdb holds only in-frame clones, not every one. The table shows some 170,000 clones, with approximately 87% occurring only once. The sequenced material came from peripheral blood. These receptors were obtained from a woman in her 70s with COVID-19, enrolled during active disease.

The CDR3 bases are TGTGCCAGTAGCGGGAGCTCCTACAATGAGCAGTTCTTC. It is translated as CASSGSSYNEQFF. The rearrangement uses TRBV19 and TRBJ2-1, with a tentative D call TRBD2 (6 bases). Germline V gene data show CDR1 as LNHDA and CDR2 as SQIVND (reference sequence). The ends were cut back, 6 bases at V and 0 bases at J, with 6 bases in the middle. The CDR3 sequence is 13 residues long.

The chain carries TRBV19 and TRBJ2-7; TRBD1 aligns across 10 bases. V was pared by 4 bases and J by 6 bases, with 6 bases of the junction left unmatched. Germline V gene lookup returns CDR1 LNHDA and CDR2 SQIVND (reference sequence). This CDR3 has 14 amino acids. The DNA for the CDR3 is TGTGCCAGTAGTAAGGGACAGGGGCTGGGCGAGCAGTACTTC. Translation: CASSKGQGLGEQYF.

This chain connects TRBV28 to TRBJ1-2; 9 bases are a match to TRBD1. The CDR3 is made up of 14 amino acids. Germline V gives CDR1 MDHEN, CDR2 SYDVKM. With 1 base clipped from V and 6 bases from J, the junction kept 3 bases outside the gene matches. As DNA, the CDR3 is TGTGCCAGCAGTTTATTGGGACAGGGCCATGGCTACACCTTC. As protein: CASSLLGQGHGYTF.

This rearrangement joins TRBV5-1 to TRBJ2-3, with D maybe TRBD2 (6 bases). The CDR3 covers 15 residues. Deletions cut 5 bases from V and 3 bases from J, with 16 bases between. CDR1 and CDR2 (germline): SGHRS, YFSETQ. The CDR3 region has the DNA TGCGCCAGCAGGGCCGGCGCGGGAAGGACAGATACGCAGTATTTT. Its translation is CASRAGAGRTDTQYF.

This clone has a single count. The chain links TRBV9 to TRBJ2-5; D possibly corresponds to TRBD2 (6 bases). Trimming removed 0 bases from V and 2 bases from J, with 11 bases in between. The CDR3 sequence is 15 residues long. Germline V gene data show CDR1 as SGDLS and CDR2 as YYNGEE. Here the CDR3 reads CASSVEGTAQETQYF. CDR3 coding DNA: TGTGCCAGCAGCGTAGAAGGGACTGCGCAAGAGACCCAGTACTTC.

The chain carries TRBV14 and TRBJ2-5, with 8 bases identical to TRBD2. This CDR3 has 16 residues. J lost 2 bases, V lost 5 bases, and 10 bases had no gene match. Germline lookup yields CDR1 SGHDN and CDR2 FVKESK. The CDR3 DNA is TGTGCCAGCAGCGGAGGACTAGCAGGAGGGCAAGAGACCCAGTACTTC. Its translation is CASSGGLAGGQETQYF.

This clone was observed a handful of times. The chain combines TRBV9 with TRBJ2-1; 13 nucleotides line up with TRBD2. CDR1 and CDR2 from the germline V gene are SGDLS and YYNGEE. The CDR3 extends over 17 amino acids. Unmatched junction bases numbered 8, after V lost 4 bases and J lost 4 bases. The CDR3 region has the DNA TGTGCCAGCAGCCTATTAGGGACTAGCGGGAATTACAATGAGCAGTTCTTC. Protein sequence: CASSLLGTSGNYNEQFF.

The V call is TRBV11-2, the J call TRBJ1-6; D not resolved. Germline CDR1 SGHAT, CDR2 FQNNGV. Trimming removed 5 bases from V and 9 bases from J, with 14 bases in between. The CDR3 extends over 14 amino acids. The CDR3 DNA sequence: TGTGCCAGCAGCCGAATAGGGAGCGGTTCACCCCTCCACTTT. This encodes CASSRIGSGSPLHF.

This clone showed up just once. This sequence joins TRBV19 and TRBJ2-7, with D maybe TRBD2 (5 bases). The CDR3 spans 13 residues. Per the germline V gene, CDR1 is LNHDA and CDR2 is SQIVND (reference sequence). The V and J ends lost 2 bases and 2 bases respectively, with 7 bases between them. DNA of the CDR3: TGTGCCAGTAGTATACACGGGACCTACGAGCAGTACTTC. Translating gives CASSIHGTYEQYF.

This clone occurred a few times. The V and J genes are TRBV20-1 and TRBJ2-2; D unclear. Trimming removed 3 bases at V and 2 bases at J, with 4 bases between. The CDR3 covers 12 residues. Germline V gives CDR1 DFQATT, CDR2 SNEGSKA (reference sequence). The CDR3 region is CSASSNTGELFF. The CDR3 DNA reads TGCAGTGCTAGTTCTAACACCGGGGAGCTGTTTTTT.

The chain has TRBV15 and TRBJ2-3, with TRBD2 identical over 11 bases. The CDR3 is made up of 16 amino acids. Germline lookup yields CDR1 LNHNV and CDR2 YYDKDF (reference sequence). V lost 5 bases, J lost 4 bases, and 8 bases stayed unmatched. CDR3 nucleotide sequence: TGTGCCACCAGCGAAAGGACTAGCGGGTCTGCAGATACGCAGTATTTT. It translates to CATSERTSGSADTQYF.

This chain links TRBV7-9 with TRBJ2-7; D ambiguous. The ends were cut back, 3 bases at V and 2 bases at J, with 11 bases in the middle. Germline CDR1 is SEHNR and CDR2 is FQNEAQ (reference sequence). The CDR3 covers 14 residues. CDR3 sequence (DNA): TGTGCCAGCAGCTTGAGTTACAGTACCTACGAGCAGTACTTC. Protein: CASSLSYSTYEQYF.

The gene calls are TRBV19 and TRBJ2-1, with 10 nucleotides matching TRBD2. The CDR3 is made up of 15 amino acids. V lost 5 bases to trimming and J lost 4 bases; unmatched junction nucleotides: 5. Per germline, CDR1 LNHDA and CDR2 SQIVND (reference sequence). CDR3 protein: CASSAGLALYNEQFF. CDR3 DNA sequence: TGTGCCAGTAGTGCGGGACTAGCGTTATACAATGAGCAGTTCTTC.

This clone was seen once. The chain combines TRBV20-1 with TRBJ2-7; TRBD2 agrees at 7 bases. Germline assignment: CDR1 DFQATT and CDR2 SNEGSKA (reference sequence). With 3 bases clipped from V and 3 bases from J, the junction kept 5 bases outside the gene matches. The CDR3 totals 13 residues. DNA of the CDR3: TGCAGTGCTAGTCTAGCGGATTACTACGAGCAGTACTTC. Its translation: CSASLADYYEQYF.

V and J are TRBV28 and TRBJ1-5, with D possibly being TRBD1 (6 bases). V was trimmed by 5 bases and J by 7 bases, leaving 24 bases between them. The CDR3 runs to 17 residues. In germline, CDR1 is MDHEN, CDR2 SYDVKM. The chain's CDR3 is CASSPPTGSTLRQPQHF. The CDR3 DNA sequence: TGTGCCAGCAGTCCGCCAACAGGGAGCACCCTGAGGCAGCCCCAGCATTTT.

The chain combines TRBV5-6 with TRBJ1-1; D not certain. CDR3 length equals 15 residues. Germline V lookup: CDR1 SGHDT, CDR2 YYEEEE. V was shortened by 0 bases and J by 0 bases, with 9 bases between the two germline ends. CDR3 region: CASSLVAGVNTEAFF. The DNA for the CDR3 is TGTGCCAGCAGCTTGGTTGCAGGTGTGAACACTGAAGCTTTCTTT. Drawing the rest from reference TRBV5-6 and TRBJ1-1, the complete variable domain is DAGVTQSPTHLIKTRGQQVTLRCSPKSGHDTVSWYQQALGQGPQFIFQYYEEEERQRGNFPDRFSGHQFPNYSSELNVNALLLGDSALYLCASSLVAGVNTEAFFGQGTRLTVV.